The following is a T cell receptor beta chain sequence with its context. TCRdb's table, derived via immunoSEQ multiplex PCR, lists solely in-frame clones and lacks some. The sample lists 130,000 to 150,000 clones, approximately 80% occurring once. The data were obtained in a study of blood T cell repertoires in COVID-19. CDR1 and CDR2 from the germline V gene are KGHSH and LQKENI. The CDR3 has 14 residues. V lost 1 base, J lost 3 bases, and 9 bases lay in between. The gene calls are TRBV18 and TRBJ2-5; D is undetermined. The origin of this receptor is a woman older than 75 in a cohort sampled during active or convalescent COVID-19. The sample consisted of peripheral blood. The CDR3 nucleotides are TGTGCCAGCTCACCACAACGGGTCGAAGAGACCCAGTACTTC. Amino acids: CASSPQRVEETQYF.